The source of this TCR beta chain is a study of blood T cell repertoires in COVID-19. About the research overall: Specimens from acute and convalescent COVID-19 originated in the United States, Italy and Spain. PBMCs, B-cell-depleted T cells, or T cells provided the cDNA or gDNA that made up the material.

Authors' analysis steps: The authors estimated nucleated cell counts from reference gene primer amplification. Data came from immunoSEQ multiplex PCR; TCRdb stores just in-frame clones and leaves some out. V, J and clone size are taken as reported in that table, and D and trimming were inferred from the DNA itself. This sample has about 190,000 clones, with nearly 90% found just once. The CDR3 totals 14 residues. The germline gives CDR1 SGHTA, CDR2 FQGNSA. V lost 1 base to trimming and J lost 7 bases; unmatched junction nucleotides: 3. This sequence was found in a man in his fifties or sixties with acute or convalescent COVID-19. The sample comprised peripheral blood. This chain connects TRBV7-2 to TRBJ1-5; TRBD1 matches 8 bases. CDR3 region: CASSLEAGGQPQHF. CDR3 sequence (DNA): TGTGCCAGCAGCTTAGAGGCAGGGGGCCAGCCCCAGCATTTT.